The sequence of this TCR beta chain was determined in a study of cytomegalovirus exposure and HLA in healthy donors. 60 Vbeta and 13 Jbeta primers were used in PCR. Sequencing was performed with immunoSEQ multiplex PCR; in TCRdb, only in-frame clones are kept and a portion is missing. The data contain approximately 220,000 clones, 60% to 80% of them singletons. The V gene lost 4 bases and the J gene lost 10 bases, with 16 bases spanning the gap. This CDR3 region has 13 residues. Germline V gene lookup returns CDR1 MNHEY and CDR2 SVGAGI. The V call is TRBV6-5, the J call TRBJ1-2, with D possibly TRBD1 on 6 matching bases. The sequencing sample was made of PBMCs. This clonotype was sampled from a male donor in good health and CMV-seronegative. CDR3 sequence: CASSSRDKTLYTF. CDR3 in DNA: TGTGCCAGCAGTTCCCGGGACAAGACCCTCTACACCTTC.